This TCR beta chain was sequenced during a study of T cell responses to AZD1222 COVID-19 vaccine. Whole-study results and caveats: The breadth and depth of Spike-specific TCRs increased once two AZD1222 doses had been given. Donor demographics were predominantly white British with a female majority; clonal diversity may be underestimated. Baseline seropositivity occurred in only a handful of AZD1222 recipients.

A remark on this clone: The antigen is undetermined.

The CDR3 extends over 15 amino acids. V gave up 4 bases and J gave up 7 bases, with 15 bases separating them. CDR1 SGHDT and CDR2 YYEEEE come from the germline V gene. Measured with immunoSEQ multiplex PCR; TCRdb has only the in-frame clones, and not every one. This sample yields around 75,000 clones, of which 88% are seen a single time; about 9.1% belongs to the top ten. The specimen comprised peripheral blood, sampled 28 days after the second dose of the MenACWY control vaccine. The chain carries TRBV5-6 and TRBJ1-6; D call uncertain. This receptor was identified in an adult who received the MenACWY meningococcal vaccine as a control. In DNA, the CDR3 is TGTGCCAGCAGCGGCACACGGGCAGAGAATTCACCCCTCCACTTT. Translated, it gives CASSGTRAENSPLHF.